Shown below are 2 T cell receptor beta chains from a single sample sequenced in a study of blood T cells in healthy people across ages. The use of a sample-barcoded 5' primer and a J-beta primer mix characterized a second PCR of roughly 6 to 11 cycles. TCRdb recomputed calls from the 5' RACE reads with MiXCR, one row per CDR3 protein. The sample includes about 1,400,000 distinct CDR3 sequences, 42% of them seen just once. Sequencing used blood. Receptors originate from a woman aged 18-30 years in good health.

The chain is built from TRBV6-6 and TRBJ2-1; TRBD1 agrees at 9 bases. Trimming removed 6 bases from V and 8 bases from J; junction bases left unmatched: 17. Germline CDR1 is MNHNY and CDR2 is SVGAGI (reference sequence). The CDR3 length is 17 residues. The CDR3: CASRPTQGAGTSDEQFF. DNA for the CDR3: TGTGCCAGCAGACCTACACAGGGGGCGGGAACGAGCGATGAGCAGTTCTTC.

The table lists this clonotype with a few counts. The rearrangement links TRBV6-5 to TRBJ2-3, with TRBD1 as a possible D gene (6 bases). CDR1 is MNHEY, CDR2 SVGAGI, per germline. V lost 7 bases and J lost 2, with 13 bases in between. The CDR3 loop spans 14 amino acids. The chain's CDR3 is CASKQQGNTDTQYF. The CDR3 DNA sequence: TGTGCCAGCAAACAACAGGGTAACACAGATACGCAGTATTTT.